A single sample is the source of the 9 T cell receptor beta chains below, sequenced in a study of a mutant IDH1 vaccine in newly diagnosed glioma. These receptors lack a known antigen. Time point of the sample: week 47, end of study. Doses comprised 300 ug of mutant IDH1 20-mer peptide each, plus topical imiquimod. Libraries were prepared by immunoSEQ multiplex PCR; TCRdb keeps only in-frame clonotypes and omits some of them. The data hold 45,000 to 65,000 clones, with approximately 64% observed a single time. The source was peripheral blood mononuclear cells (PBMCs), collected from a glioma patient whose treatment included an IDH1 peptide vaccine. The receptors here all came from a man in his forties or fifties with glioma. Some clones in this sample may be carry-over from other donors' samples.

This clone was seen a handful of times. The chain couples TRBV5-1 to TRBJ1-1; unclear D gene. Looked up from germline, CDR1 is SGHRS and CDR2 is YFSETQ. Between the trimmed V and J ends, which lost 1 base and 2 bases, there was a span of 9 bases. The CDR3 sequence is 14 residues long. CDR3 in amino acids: CASSLPALNTEAFF. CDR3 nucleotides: TGCGCCAGCAGCTTGCCAGCCCTAAACACTGAAGCTTTCTTT.

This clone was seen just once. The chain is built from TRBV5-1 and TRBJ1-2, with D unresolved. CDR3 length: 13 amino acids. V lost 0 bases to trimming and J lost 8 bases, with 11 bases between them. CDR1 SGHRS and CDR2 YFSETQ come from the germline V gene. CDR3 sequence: CASSLAPERGYTF. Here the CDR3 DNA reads TGCGCCAGCAGCTTGGCCCCCGAACGGGGCTACACCTTC.

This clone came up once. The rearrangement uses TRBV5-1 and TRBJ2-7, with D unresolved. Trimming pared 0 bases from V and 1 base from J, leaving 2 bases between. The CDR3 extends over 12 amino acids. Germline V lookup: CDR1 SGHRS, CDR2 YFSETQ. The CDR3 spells CASSLVSYEQYF. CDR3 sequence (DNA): TGCGCCAGCAGCTTGGTGTCCTACGAGCAGTACTTC. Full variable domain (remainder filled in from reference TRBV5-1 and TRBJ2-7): KAGVTQTPRYLIKTRGQQVTLSCSPISGHRSVSWYQQTPGQGLQFLFEYFSETQRNKGNFPGRFSGRQFSNSRSEMNVSTLELGDSALYLCASSLVSYEQYFGPGTRLTVT.

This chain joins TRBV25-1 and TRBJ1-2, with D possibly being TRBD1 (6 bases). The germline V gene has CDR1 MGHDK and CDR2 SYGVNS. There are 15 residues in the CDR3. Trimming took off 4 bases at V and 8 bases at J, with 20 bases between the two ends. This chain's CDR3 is CASSAPDRPSSGYTF. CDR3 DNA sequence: TGTGCCAGCAGTGCACCGGACAGACCGTCGTCGGGCTACACCTTC.

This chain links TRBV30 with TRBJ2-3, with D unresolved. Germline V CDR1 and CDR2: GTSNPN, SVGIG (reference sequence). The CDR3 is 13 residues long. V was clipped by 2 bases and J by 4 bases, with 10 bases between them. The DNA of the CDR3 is TGTGCCTGGAGTATCGGAGCCTCAGATACGCAGTATTTT. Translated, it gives CAWSIGASDTQYF.

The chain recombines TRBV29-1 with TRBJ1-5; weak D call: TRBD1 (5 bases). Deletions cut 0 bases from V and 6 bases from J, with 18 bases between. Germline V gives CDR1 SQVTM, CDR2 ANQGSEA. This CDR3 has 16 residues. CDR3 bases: TGCAGCGTTGAAGATAGGAGCAGGGCGACGATTCAGCCCCAGCATTTT. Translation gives CSVEDRSRATIQPQHF.

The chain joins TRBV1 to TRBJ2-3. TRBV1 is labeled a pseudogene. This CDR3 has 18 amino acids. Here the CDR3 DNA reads TGCACCAGCAGCCAAGATCTGGTTAAGGCATTTTTCACAGATACGCAGTATTTT. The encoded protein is CTSSQDLVKAFFTDTQYF.

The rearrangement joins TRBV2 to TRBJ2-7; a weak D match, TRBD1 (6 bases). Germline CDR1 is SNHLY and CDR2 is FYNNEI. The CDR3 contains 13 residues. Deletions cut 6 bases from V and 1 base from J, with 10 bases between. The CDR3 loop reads CASRVDSSYEQYF. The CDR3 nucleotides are TGTGCCAGCAGAGTGGACAGTTCCTACGAGCAGTACTTC.

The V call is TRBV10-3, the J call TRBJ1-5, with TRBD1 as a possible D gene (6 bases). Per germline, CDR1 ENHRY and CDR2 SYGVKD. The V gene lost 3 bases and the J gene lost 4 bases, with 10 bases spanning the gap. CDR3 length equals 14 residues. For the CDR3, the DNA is TGTGCCATCAGTGACTGGGGGACAAATCAGCCCCAGCATTTT. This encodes CAISDWGTNQPQHF.